This T cell receptor beta chain emerged from a study of vaccination and CD4 T cells after COVID-19. Study information: Overlapping spike peptides of SARS-CoV-2, HCoV-NL63, HCoV-OC43 and HCoV-229E were used, and cells were stimulated with them.

V trimming: 5 bases; J trimming: 0 bases; junction bases outside the gene matches: 2. Germline V gene sequence: CDR1 SGHTA, CDR2 FQGTGA. The length of the CDR3 is 15 residues. The treatment: approximately nine-day PBMC culture with coronavirus spike peptide pools or control peptides (ViraFEST assay). Gathering of the CD4+ T cells, from the unexposed donor, took place before the COVID-19 pandemic (2011-2018). Via ViraFEST, peptide pools expanded antigen-specific T cells before TCR sequencing. With roughly 10 ug/ml peptide pools and roughly 9.8 IU/ml IL-2, PBMCs were cultured at about 2 million per well. Sequence data for DNA of cultured CD4+ T cells were generated by the Oncomine TCR Beta short-read assay. TCRdb recomputed calls from the PCR reads with MiXCR, one row per CDR3 protein. The data show fewer than 2,000 distinct CDR3 sequences, about an eighth seen once. This clonotype has a handful of counts. Its antigen is not identified.

The chain has TRBV7-3 and TRBJ1-4; 8 bases agree with TRBD1. Sequenced sample: CD4+ T cells from blood, cultured in vitro. This TCR came from a human donor in good health. The CDR3 reads CASSADRATNEKLFF. The CDR3 region has the DNA TGTGCCAGCAGCGCGGACAGGGCAACTAATGAAAAACTGTTTTTT. The complete variable domain, with remaining parts taken from reference TRBV7-3 and TRBJ1-4, reads GAGVSQTPSNKVTEKGKYVELRCDPISGHTALYWYRQSLGQGPEFLIYFQGTGAADDSGLPNDRFFAVRPEGSVSTLKIQRTERGDSAVYLCASSADRATNEKLFFGSGTQLSVL.